The sequence of this T cell receptor (beta chain) was determined in a study of T cells in localized non-small cell lung cancer. Study outcomes and limitations: The greatest T cell clonality was found in uninvolved adjacent lung (higher than in tumor). The appearance of a median approximately 61 of the top 100 tumor clones was seen in adjacent lung.

By proportion, this clone is medium-sized. Antigen: not known. Some clones are missing from TCRdb's copy, which holds only in-frame ones; the method was immunoSEQ multiplex PCR. In the table there are fewer than 4,500 clones, approximately 28% of which are singletons. Sequences were derived from lung tumor tissue, sampled before any cancer treatment. This TCR was sampled from a female donor of 60 years or more with stage I lung adenocarcinoma.

CDR3 in amino acids: CASTPGGLTGELFF. The CDR3 coding sequence is TGTGCCAGCACCCCGGGGGGACTCACCGGGGAGCTGTTTTTT. The genes are TRBV11-3 and TRBJ2-2; TRBD2 agrees at 7 bases. Germline V lookup: CDR1 SGHNT, CDR2 YENEEA. The CDR3 contains 14 residues. J was trimmed by 4 bases and V by 7 bases; bases with no gene match: 6.